This T cell receptor beta chain was identified during a study of T cell clonotyping in hematopoietic cell transplantation. General observations from the study: Pathologically expanded recipient clonotypes increased progressively from day 30 to day 180 as diversity fell.

Clones were read by immunoSEQ multiplex PCR, and TCRdb kept only the in-frame ones, dropping some. Among tens of thousands of clones listed, approximately 90% were seen once. In its sample, this clone was seen a few times. Its cognate antigen is unknown. The time point was: recipient sample about 28 days before transplant, after cytoreduction. V gave up 3 bases and J gave up 4 bases, with 13 bases separating them. Germline CDR1 MDHEN, CDR2 SYDVKM. The CDR3 extends over 15 amino acids. The receptor was isolated from a man aged 55 to 70 with biphenotypic leukemia. Some clones in this sample may be carry-over from other donors' samples. The material was peripheral blood mononuclear cells, obtained before stem cell transplant. The chain carries TRBV28 and TRBJ1-5, with D possibly being TRBD1 (6 bases). CDR3 amino acids: CASSLIGQKNQPQHF. The CDR3 region has the DNA TGTGCCAGCAGTTTGATAGGACAGAAGAATCAGCCCCAGCATTTT.